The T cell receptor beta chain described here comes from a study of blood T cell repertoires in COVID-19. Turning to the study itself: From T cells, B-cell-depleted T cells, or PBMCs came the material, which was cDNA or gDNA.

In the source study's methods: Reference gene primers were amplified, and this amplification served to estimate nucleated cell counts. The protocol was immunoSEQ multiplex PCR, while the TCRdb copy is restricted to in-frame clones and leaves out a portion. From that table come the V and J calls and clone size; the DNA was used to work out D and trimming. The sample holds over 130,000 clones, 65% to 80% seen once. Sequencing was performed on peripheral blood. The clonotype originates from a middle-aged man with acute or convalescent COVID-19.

This CDR3 reads CASSWAGRGEAFF. In DNA form, the CDR3 reads TGTGCCAGCAGTTGGGCGGGACGGGGAGAAGCTTTCTTT. This chain connects TRBV12-3 or TRBV12-4 to TRBJ1-1, with D tentatively TRBD1 (5 bases). The CDR3 sequence is 13 residues long. Trimming left V 4 bases short and J 8 bases short, with 14 bases between.